This entry lists 3 T cell receptor beta chains sequenced from one sample in a study of T cell repertoires in cytomegalovirus infection (dated by TCRdb to between 2019 and 2020). The treatment or condition tag for this specimen amounts to: in vitro stimulation with specific CMV peptide epitopes to enrich CMV-specific T cells. These receptors have no known antigen. Sequenced on an Illumina HiSeq 1500. The raw public reads went through TCRdb reprocessing: fastp at Q25, MiXCR clone calling, in-frame beta chains kept. Rows with one shared CDR3 protein collapse into an entry with the most common genes and DNA. The sample has around 570,000 distinct CDR3 sequences on record, 35% to 50% of them singletons. The ten largest clones represent around 50% of the sample. The sequenced sample was cultured PBMCs, obtained from culture after CMV antigen stimulation. Receptor source: a human donor in good health (CMV status not recorded). Some clones in this sample may be carry-over from other donors' samples.

The chain uses TRBV5-1 and TRBJ2-6, with 7 bases identical to TRBD1. V lost 4 bases, J lost 0 bases, and 10 bases stayed unmatched. Germline CDR1 and CDR2: SGHRS and YFSETQ. The CDR3 has 18 amino acids. Here the CDR3 DNA reads TGCGCCAGCAGCCCGGATGACAGGGTTAACTCTGGGGCCAACGTCCTGACTTTC. Its translation: CASSPDDRVNSGANVLTF.

In this sample, this clonotype turned up many times. The chain links TRBV7-8 to TRBJ1-1, with a tentative D call TRBD1 (6 bases). In germline, CDR1 is SGHVS, CDR2 FQNEAQ. V lost 5 bases and J 4 bases, leaving 35 bases between the germline ends. This CDR3 is 21 amino acids long. The CDR3 region is CASSQGLGAPHAGGPGTEAFF. CDR3 nucleotides: TGTGCCAGCAGCCAGGGGTTGGGGGCGCCTCATGCGGGGGGGCCAGGCACTGAAGCTTTCTTT.

In this sample, this clonotype turned up a few times. The V and J genes are TRBV11-2 and TRBJ2-1; D might be TRBD1 (6 bases). The V and J ends lost 6 bases and 2 bases respectively, with 17 bases between them. CDR3 length equals 16 residues. Germline V lookup: CDR1 SGHAT, CDR2 FQNNGV. The CDR3 nucleotides read TGTGCCAGCAGAGTTTGGGGGCGGGCTGCCTACAATGAGCAGTTCTTC. Translation: CASRVWGRAAYNEQFF. The full variable domain, in which reference TRBV11-2 and TRBJ2-1 provide the parts outside the CDR3, is EAGVAQSPRYKIIEKRQSVAFWCNPISGHATLYWYQQILGQGPKLLIQFQNNGVVDDSQLPKDRFSAERLKGVDSTLKIQPAKLEDSAVYLCASRVWGRAAYNEQFFGPGTRLTVL.